These 29 T cell receptor beta chains share one sample of origin, sequenced in a study of blood T cell repertoires in COVID-19. Measured with immunoSEQ multiplex PCR; TCRdb has only the in-frame clones, and not every one. The table includes about 500,000 clones, around 87% detected once. The sample was PBMCs or T cells enriched from blood (not recorded which). These receptor sequences come from a woman aged 18-35 years who had recovered from COVID-19.

This clone was counted a single time. V and J are TRBV14 and TRBJ1-5, with D unresolved. This CDR3 region has 13 residues. V was trimmed by 0 bases and J by 7 bases, leaving 7 bases between them. Germline V gene data show CDR1 as SGHDN and CDR2 as FVKESK. CDR3 region: CASSQDREQPQHF. CDR3 in DNA: TGTGCCAGCAGCCAAGATAGGGAGCAGCCCCAGCATTTT.

The chain carries TRBV5-6 and TRBJ1-1; D possibly corresponds to TRBD1 (5 bases). V lost 0 bases and J 3 bases, leaving 12 bases between the germline ends. This CDR3 is built from 15 residues. Per the germline V gene, CDR1 is SGHDT and CDR2 is YYEEEE. The CDR3 here is CASSLVPRVDTEAFF. DNA of the CDR3: TGTGCCAGCAGCTTGGTACCCAGGGTTGACACTGAAGCTTTCTTT. The full variable domain, completed using reference TRBV5-6 and TRBJ1-1, is DAGVTQSPTHLIKTRGQQVTLRCSPKSGHDTVSWYQQALGQGPQFIFQYYEEEERQRGNFPDRFSGHQFPNYSSELNVNALLLGDSALYLCASSLVPRVDTEAFFGQGTRLTVV.

J is TRBJ2-3 and V is TRBV5-1; 7 bases align to TRBD1. With 4 bases clipped from V and 0 bases from J, the junction kept 5 bases outside the gene matches. The CDR3 length is 15 residues. CDR1 and CDR2 from the germline V gene are SGHRS and YFSETQ. CDR3: CASSVGQESTDTQYF. DNA of the CDR3: TGCGCCAGCAGCGTCGGACAGGAAAGCACAGATACGCAGTATTTT. The complete variable domain, with remaining parts taken from reference TRBV5-1 and TRBJ2-3, reads KAGVTQTPRYLIKTRGQQVTLSCSPISGHRSVSWYQQTPGQGLQFLFEYFSETQRNKGNFPGRFSGRQFSNSRSEMNVSTLELGDSALYLCASSVGQESTDTQYFGPGTRLTVL.

The chain combines TRBV6-1 with TRBJ1-1, with 11 bases identical to TRBD1. Germline assignment: CDR1 MNHNS and CDR2 SASEGT. J gave up 1 base and V 4 bases, and 8 bases lay outside the gene matches. The CDR3 covers 17 residues. The CDR3 DNA reads TGTGCCAGCAGTGCTCTCGGACAGGGGGCGAAGAACACTGAAGCTTTCTTT. Protein sequence: CASSALGQGAKNTEAFF.

The gene calls are TRBV6-5 and TRBJ2-5; D may be TRBD1 (6 bases). This CDR3 spans 14 amino acids. Deletions cut 4 bases from V and 2 bases from J, with 11 bases between. CDR1 and CDR2 (germline): MNHEY, SVGAGI. CDR3 region: CASSFFQGQETQYF. DNA for the CDR3: TGTGCCAGCAGTTTCTTCCAGGGGCAAGAGACCCAGTACTTC.

V and J are TRBV7-9 and TRBJ2-2; possible D gene TRBD1, 5 bases. V lost 3 bases, J lost 4 bases, and 12 bases lay in between. The CDR3 sequence is 15 residues long. CDR1 and CDR2 (germline): SEHNR, FQNEAQ (reference sequence). The CDR3 DNA sequence: TGTGCCAGCAGCTTCCCCGGCAGGGTCACCGGGGAGCTGTTTTTT. Translated: CASSFPGRVTGELFF.

V gene TRBV7-9 combines with J gene TRBJ1-5, with 8 bases lining up with TRBD1. V lost 1 base, J lost 0 bases, and 5 bases stayed unmatched. The V gene's germline CDR1 is SEHNR and CDR2 FQNEAQ (reference sequence). The CDR3 is made up of 17 amino acids. CDR3 region: CASSLGADRASNQPQHF. DNA of the CDR3: TGTGCCAGCAGCTTAGGGGCGGACAGGGCTAGCAATCAGCCCCAGCATTTT.

The chain is built from TRBV7-6 and TRBJ1-1; D possibly corresponds to TRBD1 (5 bases). Deletions cut 5 bases from V and 0 bases from J, with 13 bases between. Looked up from germline, CDR1 is SGHVS and CDR2 is FNYEAQ. The CDR3 consists of 15 residues. DNA for the CDR3: TGTGCCAGCAGCCCGTGGGGGGTTCTGAACACTGAAGCTTTCTTT. Translating gives CASSPWGVLNTEAFF.

This sequence joins TRBV30 and TRBJ2-5, with 7 positions matching TRBD2. Trimming at V came to 2 bases and at J to 5 bases, leaving 5 bases not matched to a gene. Germline V CDR1 and CDR2: GTSNPN, SVGIG (reference sequence). The CDR3 spans 13 residues. CDR3 sequence reads: CAWSPGGTETQYF. The CDR3 bases are TGTGCCTGGAGTCCGGGGGGAACGGAGACCCAGTACTTC.

The J gene is TRBJ1-3, the V gene TRBV18, with D hard to call. Trimming removed 3 bases from V and 0 bases from J, with 6 bases in between. CDR3 length: 14 residues. Germline CDR1 and CDR2: KGHSH and LQKENI. Here the CDR3 DNA reads TGTGCCAGCTCACCCACTACCTCTGGAAACACCATATATTTT. This gives the protein CASSPTTSGNTIYF.

This chain uses TRBV11-3 with TRBJ1-5; no clear D. V was trimmed by 0 bases and J by 3 bases, leaving 9 bases between them. Looked up from germline, CDR1 is SGHNT and CDR2 is YENEEA. The CDR3 has 15 residues. In DNA form, the CDR3 reads TGTGCCAGCAGCTTAGACTCAGGTTTCAATCAGCCCCAGCATTTT. The encoded protein is CASSLDSGFNQPQHF.

This clone has just one count. Within the sample, other DNA sequences also encode this same CDR3. This rearrangement joins TRBV6-5 to TRBJ1-2, with a possible D match to TRBD1 (6 bases). Germline CDR1 MNHEY, CDR2 SVGAGI. The CDR3 totals 11 residues. Trimming took 5 bases from V and 5 from J, leaving 6 bases between them. CDR3 coding DNA: TGTGCCAGCAGTCAGGGGTATGGCTACACCTTC. Amino acids: CASSQGYGYTF.

The J gene is TRBJ1-2, the V gene TRBV12-3 or TRBV12-4; D is ambiguous. The CDR3 length is 13 residues. Trimming pared 4 bases from V and 5 bases from J, leaving 11 bases between. The CDR3 region is CASSSYREYGYTF. The CDR3 region has the DNA TGTGCCAGCAGTTCCTACCGGGAATATGGCTACACCTTC.

The chain has TRBV12-3 or TRBV12-4 and TRBJ2-7; unclear D gene. The CDR3 runs 11 residues. Trimming shortened V by 6 bases and J by 2 bases, and 5 bases separated the two germline ends. The CDR3 here is CASSIAYEQYF. The CDR3 nucleotides are TGTGCCAGCAGCATAGCCTACGAGCAGTACTTC.

The chain joins TRBV2 to TRBJ1-2; D remains ambiguous. The CDR3 length is 13 residues. Germline V gene sequence: CDR1 SNHLY, CDR2 FYNNEI. Trimming removed 10 bases from V and 4 bases from J, with 16 bases in between. The CDR3, as DNA: TGTGCCACCGCTGGCGGGGAGTTCTATGGCTACACCTTC. This codes for CATAGGEFYGYTF.

A note on this clone: Other DNA sequences in the sample encode the same CDR3. V gene TRBV18 combines with J gene TRBJ1-3; possible D gene TRBD1, 6 bases. CDR1 and CDR2 from the germline V gene are KGHSH and LQKENI. The CDR3 runs to 13 residues. The V end lost 3 bases, the J end lost 4 bases, and 7 bases lay between the germline ends. This CDR3 reads CASSPQGGNTIYF. For the CDR3, the DNA is TGTGCCAGCTCACCGCAGGGGGGAAACACCATATATTTT.

The count of this clone is one. The chain couples TRBV5-1 to TRBJ2-1; tentatively, D is TRBD2 (7 bases). Looked up from germline, CDR1 is SGHRS and CDR2 is YFSETQ. V was pared by 5 bases and J by 7 bases, with 25 bases between. This CDR3 contains 17 residues. The CDR3 DNA is TGCGCCAGCAGGGGAGGGGGGGCCTTAGATGTAGCGAATGAGCAGTTCTTC. This codes for CASRGGGALDVANEQFF.

The V gene is TRBV4-1, the J gene TRBJ1-2; TRBD1 aligns across 8 bases. This CDR3 comprises 17 residues. With 1 base clipped from V and 1 base from J, the junction kept 8 bases outside the gene matches. Germline CDR1 and CDR2: MGHRA and YSYEKL. The CDR3 nucleotides read TGCGCCAGCAGCCAAGGAGTCAGGACAGGGTTTAACTATGGCTACACCTTC. Protein: CASSQGVRTGFNYGYTF.

The chain joins TRBV12-3 or TRBV12-4 to TRBJ2-4; maybe TRBD1 (5 bases). V was shortened by 4 bases and J by 9 bases, with 13 bases between the two germline ends. The CDR3 is 13 residues long. CDR3 in DNA: TGTGCCAGCAGTTACAGGACGTTGGCCATTCAGTACTTC. Translating gives CASSYRTLAIQYF.

This chain uses TRBV5-1 with TRBJ1-1; D not certain. CDR1 SGHRS and CDR2 YFSETQ come from the germline V gene. Trimming removed 4 bases from V and 7 bases from J, with 8 bases in between. This CDR3 contains 11 residues. Written as DNA, the CDR3 is TGCGCCAGCAGCGGAGGAAGTGAAGCTTTCTTT. This translates into CASSGGSEAFF.

This clone was counted a few times. V is TRBV28 and J is TRBJ2-1; D perhaps matches TRBD1 (6 bases). The CDR3 extends over 15 amino acids. Trimming took 6 bases from V and 0 from J, leaving 12 bases between them. The germline V gene encodes CDR1 MDHEN and CDR2 SYDVKM. CDR3 region: CASSPQGSSYNEQFF. The CDR3 DNA follows: TGTGCCAGCAGCCCACAGGGAAGCTCCTACAATGAGCAGTTCTTC.

The genes are TRBV28 and TRBJ1-1, with D unresolved. Trimming stripped 3 bases from V and 1 base from J, with 12 bases between. The CDR3 spans 15 residues. Germline assignment: CDR1 MDHEN and CDR2 SYDVKM. CDR3 residues: CASSLGLDQNTEAFF. The CDR3 DNA reads as TGTGCCAGCAGTTTGGGCCTGGATCAGAACACTGAAGCTTTCTTT. Complete variable domain (other parts from reference TRBV28 and TRBJ1-1): DVKVTQSSRYLVKRTGEKVFLECVQDMDHENMFWYRQDPGLGLRLIYFSYDVKMKEKGDIPEGYSVSREKKERFSLILESASTNQTSMYLCASSLGLDQNTEAFFGQGTRLTVV.

This clone was counted between two and nine times. V is TRBV7-8 and J is TRBJ2-7; possibly TRBD1 for D (7 bases). Germline-derived CDR1 and CDR2 are SGHVS and FQNEAQ. The CDR3 is 13 amino acids. Trimming shortened V by 3 bases and J by 6 bases, and 12 bases separated the two germline ends. The CDR3: CASSFSQGGEQYF. The CDR3 DNA reads TGTGCCAGCAGCTTTTCTCAGGGGGGCGAGCAGTACTTC.

The CDR3 DNA follows: TGTGCCAGCAAATTCGCTCAGGGTTACTACGAGCAGTACTTC. It specifies CASKFAQGYYEQYF. The V gene is TRBV6-5, the J gene TRBJ2-7; a weak D match, TRBD1 (5 bases). The CDR3 is 14 amino acids. V gave up 7 bases and J gave up 3 bases, with 16 bases separating them. Germline CDR1 and CDR2: MNHEY and SVGAGI.

The chain joins TRBV12-3 or TRBV12-4 to TRBJ1-1; tentative D call: TRBD1 (5 bases). The CDR3 has 12 residues. Trimming took 5 bases from V and 3 from J, leaving 7 bases between them. This chain's CDR3 is CASSGGYTEAFF. CDR3 sequence (DNA): TGTGCCAGCAGTGGGGGGTACACTGAAGCTTTCTTT.

The chain has TRBV30 and TRBJ1-2; D unclear. This CDR3 has 11 residues. The ends were cut back, 3 bases at V and 4 bases at J, with 6 bases in the middle. The germline gives CDR1 GTSNPN, CDR2 SVGIG (reference sequence). CDR3 sequence reads: CAWRFLYGYTF. Written as DNA, the CDR3 is TGTGCCTGGAGGTTTCTCTATGGCTACACCTTC.

The DNA for the CDR3 is TGTGCCAGCAGTTACTCGAGGACTATGGACACTGAAGCTTTCTTT. As protein: CASSYSRTMDTEAFF. This chain joins TRBV6-5 and TRBJ1-1; D is uncertain. V lost 0 bases and J lost 3, with 11 bases in between. The CDR3 is 15 residues long. In germline, CDR1 is MNHEY, CDR2 SVGAGI.

The J gene is TRBJ2-7, the V gene TRBV30; TRBD2 is a possible D gene (6 bases). Deletions cut 2 bases from V and 4 bases from J, with 15 bases between. The CDR3 has 14 amino acids. Germline assignment: CDR1 GTSNPN and CDR2 SVGIG (reference sequence). CDR3 amino acids: CAWSRSAGRYEQYF. CDR3 nucleotide sequence: TGTGCCTGGAGTCGCTCCGCAGGGAGGTACGAGCAGTACTTC. Supplemented by reference TRBV30 and TRBJ2-7, the full variable domain reads SQTIHQWPATLVQPVGSPLSLECTVEGTSNPNLYWYRQAAGRGLQLLFYSVGIGQISSEVPQNLSASRPQDRQFILSSKKLLLSDSGFYLCAWSRSAGRYEQYFGPGTRLTVT.

V and J are TRBV7-2 and TRBJ2-3; TRBD2 agrees at 13 bases. V dropped 0 bases and J dropped 4; count of bases not matched to a gene: 7. Germline assignment: CDR1 SGHTA and CDR2 FQGNSA. CDR3 length: 18 residues. The CDR3 region is CASSLARVGLAGADTQYF. CDR3 sequence (DNA): TGTGCCAGCAGCTTAGCGAGGGTCGGACTAGCGGGGGCAGATACGCAGTATTTT. The variable domain in full, completed from reference TRBV7-2 and TRBJ2-3, reads GAGVSQSPSNKVTEKGKDVELRCDPISGHTALYWYRQSLGQGLEFLIYFQGNSAPDKSGLPSDRFSAERTGGSVSTLTIQRTQQEDSAVYLCASSLARVGLAGADTQYFGPGTRLTVL.